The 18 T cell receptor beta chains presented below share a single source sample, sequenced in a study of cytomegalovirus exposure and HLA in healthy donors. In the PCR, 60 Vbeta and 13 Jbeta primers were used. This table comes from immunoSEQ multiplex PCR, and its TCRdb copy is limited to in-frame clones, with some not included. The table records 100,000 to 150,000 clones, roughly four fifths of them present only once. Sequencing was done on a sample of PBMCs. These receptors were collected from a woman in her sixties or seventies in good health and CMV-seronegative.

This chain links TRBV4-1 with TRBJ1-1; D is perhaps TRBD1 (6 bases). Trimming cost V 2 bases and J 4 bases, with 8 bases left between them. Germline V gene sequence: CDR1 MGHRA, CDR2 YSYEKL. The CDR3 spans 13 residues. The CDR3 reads CASSQRGGTEAFF. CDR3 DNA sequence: TGCGCCAGCAGCCAAAGGGGGGGCACTGAAGCTTTCTTT.

CDR3 DNA sequence: TGTGCCAGCAGCGTCGGGACAGGTCGTTCTTTGAATGAGCAGTTCTTC. Translating it yields CASSVGTGRSLNEQFF. The gene calls are TRBV9 and TRBJ2-1, with 8 bases fitting TRBD1. J lost 7 bases, V lost 2 bases, and 11 bases had no gene match. CDR1 is SGDLS, CDR2 YYNGEE, per germline. The CDR3 runs to 16 residues.

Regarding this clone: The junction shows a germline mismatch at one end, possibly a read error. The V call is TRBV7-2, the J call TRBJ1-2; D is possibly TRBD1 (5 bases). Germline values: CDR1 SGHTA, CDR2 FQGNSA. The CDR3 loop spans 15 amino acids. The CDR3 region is CASTLRSRGNYGYTF. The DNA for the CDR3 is TGTGCCAGCACCTTACGGTCAAGGGGAAACTATGGCTACACCTTC.

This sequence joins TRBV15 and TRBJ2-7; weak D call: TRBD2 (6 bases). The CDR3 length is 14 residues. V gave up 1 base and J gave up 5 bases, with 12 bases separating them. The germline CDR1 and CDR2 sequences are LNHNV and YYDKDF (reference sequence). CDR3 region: CATSRGQDYDEQYF. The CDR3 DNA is TGTGCCACCAGCAGAGGGCAGGACTATGACGAGCAGTACTTC.

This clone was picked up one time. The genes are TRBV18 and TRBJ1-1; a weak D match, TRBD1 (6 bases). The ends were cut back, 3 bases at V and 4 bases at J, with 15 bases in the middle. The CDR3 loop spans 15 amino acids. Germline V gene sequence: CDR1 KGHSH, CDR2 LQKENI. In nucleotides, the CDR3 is TGTGCCAGCTCACCCATACAGGGAGTGGGCACTGAAGCTTTCTTT. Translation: CASSPIQGVGTEAFF.

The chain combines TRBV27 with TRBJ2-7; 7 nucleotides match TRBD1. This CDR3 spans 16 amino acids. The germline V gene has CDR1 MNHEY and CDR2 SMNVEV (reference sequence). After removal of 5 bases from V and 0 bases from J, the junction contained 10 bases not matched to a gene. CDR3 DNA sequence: TGTGCCAGCAGTACAGGGACAGATCCATCCTCCTACGAGCAGTACTTC. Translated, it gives CASSTGTDPSSYEQYF.

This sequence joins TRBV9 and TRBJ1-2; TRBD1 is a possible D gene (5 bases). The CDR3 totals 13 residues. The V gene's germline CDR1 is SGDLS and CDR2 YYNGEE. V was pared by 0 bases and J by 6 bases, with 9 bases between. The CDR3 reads CASSVGGPNGYTF. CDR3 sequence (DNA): TGTGCCAGCAGCGTAGGGGGCCCGAATGGCTACACCTTC.

The CDR3 coding sequence is TGTGCCAGCTCACCTATTCCGCCGGGACAGAAAGCTTCCTACGAGCAGTACTTC. Residues: CASSPIPPGQKASYEQYF. The chain recombines TRBV18 with TRBJ2-7; 7 bases are shared with TRBD1. The CDR3 spans 18 residues. V gave up 3 bases and J gave up 1 base; unmatched junction bases: 15. Germline loops: CDR1 KGHSH, CDR2 LQKENI.

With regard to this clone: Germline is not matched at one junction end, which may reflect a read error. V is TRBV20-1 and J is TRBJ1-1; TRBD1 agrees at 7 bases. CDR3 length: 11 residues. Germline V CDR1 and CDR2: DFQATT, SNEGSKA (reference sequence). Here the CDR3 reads CKQGWNTEAFF. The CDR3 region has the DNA TGTAAACAGGGGTGGAACACTGAAGCTTTCTTT.

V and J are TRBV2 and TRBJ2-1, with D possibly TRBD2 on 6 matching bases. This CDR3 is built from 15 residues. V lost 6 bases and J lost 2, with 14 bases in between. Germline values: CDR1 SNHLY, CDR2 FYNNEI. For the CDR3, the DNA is TGTGCCAGCAGCTTAGACGGCGGGGCCTACAATGAGCAGTTCTTC. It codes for CASSLDGGAYNEQFF.

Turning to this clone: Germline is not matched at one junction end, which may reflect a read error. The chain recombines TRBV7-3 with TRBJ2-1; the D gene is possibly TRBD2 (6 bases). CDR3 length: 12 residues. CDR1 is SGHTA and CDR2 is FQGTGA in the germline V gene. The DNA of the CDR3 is TGTTCCAGCAGCTTACTTCCGGGGGAGCGGTTCTTC. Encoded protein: CSSSLLPGERFF. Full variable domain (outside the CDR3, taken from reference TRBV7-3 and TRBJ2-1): GAGVSQTPSNKVTEKGKYVELRCDPISGHTALYWYRQSLGQGPEFLIYFQGTGAADDSGLPNDRFFAVRPEGSVSTLKIQRTERGDSAVYLCSSSLLPGERFFGPGTRLTVL.

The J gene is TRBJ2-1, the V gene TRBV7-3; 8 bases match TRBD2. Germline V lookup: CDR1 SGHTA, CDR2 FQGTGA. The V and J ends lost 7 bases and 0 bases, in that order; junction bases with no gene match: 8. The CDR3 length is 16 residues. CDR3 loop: CASTLSGASSYNEQFF. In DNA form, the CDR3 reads TGTGCCAGCACCCTTAGCGGGGCGAGCTCCTACAATGAGCAGTTCTTC. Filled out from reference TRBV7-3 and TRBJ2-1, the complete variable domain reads GAGVSQTPSNKVTEKGKYVELRCDPISGHTALYWYRQSLGQGPEFLIYFQGTGAADDSGLPNDRFFAVRPEGSVSTLKIQRTERGDSAVYLCASTLSGASSYNEQFFGPGTRLTVL.

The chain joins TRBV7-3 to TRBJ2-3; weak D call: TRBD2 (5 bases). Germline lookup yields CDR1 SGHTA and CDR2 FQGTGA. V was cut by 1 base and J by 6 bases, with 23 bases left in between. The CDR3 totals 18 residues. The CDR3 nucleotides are TGTGCCAGCAGCTTAAACCCTTTCGGGGTTAACCCGACGGATACGCAGTATTTT. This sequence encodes CASSLNPFGVNPTDTQYF.

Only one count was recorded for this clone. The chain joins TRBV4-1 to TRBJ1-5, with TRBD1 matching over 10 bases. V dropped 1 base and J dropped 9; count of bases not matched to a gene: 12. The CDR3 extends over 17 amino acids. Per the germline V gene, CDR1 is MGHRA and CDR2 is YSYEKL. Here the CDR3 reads CASSQVLGQGVSRPQHF. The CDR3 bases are TGCGCCAGCAGCCAAGTTCTCGGACAGGGGGTCTCGAGGCCCCAGCATTTT.

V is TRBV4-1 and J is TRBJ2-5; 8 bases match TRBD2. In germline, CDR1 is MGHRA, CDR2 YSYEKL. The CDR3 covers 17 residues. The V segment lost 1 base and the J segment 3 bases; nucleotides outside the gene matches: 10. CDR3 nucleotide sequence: TGCGCCAGCAGCCAAGTTGGCGGGGGGCCTAGAAAAGAGACCCAGTACTTC. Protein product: CASSQVGGGPRKETQYF.

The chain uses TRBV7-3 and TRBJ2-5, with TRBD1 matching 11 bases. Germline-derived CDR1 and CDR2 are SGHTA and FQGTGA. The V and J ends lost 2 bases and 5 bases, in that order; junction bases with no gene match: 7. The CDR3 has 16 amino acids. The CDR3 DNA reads TGTGCCAGCAGCTTAGGGACAGGGGGTATGAAGGAGACCCAGTACTTC. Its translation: CASSLGTGGMKETQYF.

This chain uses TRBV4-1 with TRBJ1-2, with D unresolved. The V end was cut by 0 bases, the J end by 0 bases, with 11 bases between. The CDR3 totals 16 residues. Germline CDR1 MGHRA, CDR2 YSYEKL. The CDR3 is CASSQDPQRANYGYTF. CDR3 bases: TGCGCCAGCAGCCAAGATCCCCAGCGAGCTAACTATGGCTACACCTTC.

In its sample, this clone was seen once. CDR3 sequence (DNA): TGTGCCAGCAGCGTACTACCGACTTCGAGCTCCTACAATGAGCAGTTCTTC. It is translated as CASSVLPTSSSYNEQFF. This chain joins TRBV9 and TRBJ2-1, with unresolved D. V was pared by 1 base and J by 0 bases, with 14 bases between. In germline, CDR1 is SGDLS, CDR2 YYNGEE. This CDR3 region has 17 residues.